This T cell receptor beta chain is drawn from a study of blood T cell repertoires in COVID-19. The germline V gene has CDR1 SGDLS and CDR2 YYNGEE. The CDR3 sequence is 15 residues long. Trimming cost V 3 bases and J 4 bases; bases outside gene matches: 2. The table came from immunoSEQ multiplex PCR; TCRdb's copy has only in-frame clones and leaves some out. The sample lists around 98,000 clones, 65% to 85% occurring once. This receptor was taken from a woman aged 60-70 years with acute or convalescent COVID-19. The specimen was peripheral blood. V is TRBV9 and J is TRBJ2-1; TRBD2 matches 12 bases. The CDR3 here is CASSDLAGGYNEQFF. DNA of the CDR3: TGTGCCAGCAGCGACCTAGCGGGGGGGTACAATGAGCAGTTCTTC. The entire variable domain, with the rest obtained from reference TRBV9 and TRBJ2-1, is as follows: DSGVTQTPKHLITATGQRVTLRCSPRSGDLSVYWYQQSLDQGLQFLIQYYNGEERAKGNILERFSAQQFPDLHSELNLSSLELGDSALYFCASSDLAGGYNEQFFGPGTRLTVL.